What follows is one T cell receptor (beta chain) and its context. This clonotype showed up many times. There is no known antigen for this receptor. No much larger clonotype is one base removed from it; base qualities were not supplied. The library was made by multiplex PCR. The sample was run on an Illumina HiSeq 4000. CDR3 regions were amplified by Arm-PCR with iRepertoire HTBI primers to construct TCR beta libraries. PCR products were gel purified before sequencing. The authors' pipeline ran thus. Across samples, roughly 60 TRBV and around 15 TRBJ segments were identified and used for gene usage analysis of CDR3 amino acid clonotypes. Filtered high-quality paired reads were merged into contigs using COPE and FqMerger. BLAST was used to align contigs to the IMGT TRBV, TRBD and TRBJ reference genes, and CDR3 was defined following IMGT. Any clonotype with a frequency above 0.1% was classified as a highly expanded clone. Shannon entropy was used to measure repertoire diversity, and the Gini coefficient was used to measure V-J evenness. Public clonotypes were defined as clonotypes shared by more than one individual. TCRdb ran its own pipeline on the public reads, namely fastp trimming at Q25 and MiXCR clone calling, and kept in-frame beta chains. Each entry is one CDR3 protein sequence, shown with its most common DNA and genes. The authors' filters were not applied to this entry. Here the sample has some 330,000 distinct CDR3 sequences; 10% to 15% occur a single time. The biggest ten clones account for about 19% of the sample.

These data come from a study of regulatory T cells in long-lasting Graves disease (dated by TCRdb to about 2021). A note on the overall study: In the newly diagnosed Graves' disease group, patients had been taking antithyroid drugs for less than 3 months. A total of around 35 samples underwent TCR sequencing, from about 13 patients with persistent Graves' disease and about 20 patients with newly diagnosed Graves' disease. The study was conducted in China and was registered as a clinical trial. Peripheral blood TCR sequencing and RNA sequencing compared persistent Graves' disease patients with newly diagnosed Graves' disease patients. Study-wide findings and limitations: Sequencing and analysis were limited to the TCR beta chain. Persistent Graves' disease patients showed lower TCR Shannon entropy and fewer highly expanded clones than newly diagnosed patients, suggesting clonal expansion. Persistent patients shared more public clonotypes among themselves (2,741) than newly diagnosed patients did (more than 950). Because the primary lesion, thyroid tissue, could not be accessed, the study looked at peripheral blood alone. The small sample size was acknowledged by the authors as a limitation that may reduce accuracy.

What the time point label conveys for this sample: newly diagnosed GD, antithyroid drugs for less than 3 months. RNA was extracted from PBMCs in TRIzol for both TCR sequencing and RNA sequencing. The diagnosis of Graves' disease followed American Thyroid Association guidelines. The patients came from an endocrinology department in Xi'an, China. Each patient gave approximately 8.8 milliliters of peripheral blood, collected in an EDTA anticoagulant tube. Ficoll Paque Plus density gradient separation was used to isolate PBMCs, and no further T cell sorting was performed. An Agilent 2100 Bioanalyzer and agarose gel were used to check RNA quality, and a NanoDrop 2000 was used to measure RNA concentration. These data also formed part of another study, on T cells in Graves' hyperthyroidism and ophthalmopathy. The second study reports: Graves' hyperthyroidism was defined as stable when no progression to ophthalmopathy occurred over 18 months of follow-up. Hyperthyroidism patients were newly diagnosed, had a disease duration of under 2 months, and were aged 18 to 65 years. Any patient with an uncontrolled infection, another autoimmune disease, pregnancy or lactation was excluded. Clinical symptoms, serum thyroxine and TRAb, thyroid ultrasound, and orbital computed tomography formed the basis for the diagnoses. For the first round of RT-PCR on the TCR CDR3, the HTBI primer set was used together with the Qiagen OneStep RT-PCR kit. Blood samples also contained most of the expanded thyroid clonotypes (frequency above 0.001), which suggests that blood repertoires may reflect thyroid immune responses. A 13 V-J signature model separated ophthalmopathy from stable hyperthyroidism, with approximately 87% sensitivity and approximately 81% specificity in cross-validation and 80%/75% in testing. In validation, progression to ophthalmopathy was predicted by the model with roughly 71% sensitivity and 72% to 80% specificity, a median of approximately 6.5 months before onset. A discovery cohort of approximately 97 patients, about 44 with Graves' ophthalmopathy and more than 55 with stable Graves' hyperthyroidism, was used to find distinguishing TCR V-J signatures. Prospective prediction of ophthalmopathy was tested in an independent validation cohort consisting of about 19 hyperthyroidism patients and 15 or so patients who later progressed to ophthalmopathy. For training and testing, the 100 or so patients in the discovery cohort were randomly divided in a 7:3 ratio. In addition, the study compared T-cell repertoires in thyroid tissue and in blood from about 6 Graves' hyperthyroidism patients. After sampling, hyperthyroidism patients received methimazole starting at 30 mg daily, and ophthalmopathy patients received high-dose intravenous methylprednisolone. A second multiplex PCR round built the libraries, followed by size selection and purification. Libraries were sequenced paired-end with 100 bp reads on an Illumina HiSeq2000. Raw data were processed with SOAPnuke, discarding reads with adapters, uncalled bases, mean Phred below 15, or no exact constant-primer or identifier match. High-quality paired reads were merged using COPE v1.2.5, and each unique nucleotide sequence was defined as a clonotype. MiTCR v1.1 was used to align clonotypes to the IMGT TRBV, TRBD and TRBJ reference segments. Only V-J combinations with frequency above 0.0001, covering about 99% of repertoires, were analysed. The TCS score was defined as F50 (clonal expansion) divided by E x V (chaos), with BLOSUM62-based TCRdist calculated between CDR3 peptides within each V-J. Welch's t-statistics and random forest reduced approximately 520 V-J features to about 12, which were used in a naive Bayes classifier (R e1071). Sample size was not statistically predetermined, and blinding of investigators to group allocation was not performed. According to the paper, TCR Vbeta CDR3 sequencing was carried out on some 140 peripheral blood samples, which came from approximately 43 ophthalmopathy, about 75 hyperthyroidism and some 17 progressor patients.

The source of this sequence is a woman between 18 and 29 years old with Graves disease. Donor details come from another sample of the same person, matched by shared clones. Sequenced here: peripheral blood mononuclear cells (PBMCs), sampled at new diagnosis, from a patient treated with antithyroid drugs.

The bases are TGTGCCAGCAGCGGACAGGGAGTAGCGACCCAGTACTTC. This translates into CASSGQGVATQYF. The rearrangement combines TRBV7-2 with TRBJ2-5; 8 central bases correspond to TRBD1. The CDR3 sequence holds 13 residues, the cysteine and phenylalanine included. CDR3 DNA only is kept here, 39 bases in frame from base 1. V lost 5 bases and J lost 7 bases, and the count of bases not matched to a germline gene is 6. CDR1 and CDR2 are drawn from the germline V gene: SGHTA, FQGNSA.